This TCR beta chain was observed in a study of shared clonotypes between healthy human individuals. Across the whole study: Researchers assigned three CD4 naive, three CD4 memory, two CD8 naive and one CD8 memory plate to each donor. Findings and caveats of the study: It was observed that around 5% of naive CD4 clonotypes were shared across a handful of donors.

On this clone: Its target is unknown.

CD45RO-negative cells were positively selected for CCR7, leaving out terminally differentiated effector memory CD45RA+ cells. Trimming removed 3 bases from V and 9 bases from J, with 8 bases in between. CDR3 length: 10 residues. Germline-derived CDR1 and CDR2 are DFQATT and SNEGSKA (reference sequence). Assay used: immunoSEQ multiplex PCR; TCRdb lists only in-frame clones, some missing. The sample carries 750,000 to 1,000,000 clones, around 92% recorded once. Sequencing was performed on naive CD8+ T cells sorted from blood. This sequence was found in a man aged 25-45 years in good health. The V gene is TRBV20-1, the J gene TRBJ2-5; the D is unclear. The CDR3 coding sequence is TGCAGTGCTAGTCCGTGGGCCCAGTACTTC. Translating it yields CSASPWAQYF.